The 20 T cell receptor beta chains given below trace back to one sample, sequenced in a study of chemoradiotherapy in HPV16-positive cancers. Sequenced by immunoSEQ multiplex PCR; TCRdb stores in-frame clones only, minus some. In the table there are 4,000 to 5,000 clones, roughly three quarters of which are singletons. Source: tumor tissue, taken from a patient who underwent chemoradiotherapy. The receptors shown here come from a human donor with HPV-associated anogenital cancer.

V gene TRBV5-1 combines with J gene TRBJ2-3, with 8 bases aligning to TRBD2. Per the germline V gene, CDR1 is SGHRS and CDR2 is YFSETQ. This CDR3 has 14 amino acids. The V segment lost 2 bases and the J segment 5 bases; nucleotides outside the gene matches: 4. The CDR3 DNA sequence: TGCGCCAGCAGCTTAGGAGCGGGAGTAGATACGCAGTATTTT. It yields the protein CASSLGAGVDTQYF.

The CDR3 spells CASSLVLAGYEQYF. The CDR3, as DNA: TGCGCCAGCAGCTTGGTACTAGCGGGCTACGAGCAGTACTTC. This rearrangement joins TRBV5-1 to TRBJ2-7; 9 nucleotides match TRBD2. The J segment lost 3 bases and the V segment lost 0 bases, leaving 1 base of the junction unmatched. CDR1 is SGHRS, CDR2 YFSETQ, per germline. CDR3 length: 14 residues. Based on the CDR3 plus reference TRBV5-1 and TRBJ2-7, the full variable domain is KAGVTQTPRYLIKTRGQQVTLSCSPISGHRSVSWYQQTPGQGLQFLFEYFSETQRNKGNFPGRFSGRQFSNSRSEMNVSTLELGDSALYLCASSLVLAGYEQYFGPGTRLTVT.

This chain connects TRBV29-1 to TRBJ2-3; 13 bases agree with TRBD2. V lost 6 bases and J lost 4; bases outside the gene matches: 7. CDR1 is SQVTM and CDR2 is ANQGSEA in the germline V gene. This CDR3 has 15 amino acids. CDR3 amino acids: CSVTTSGGAADTQYF. DNA of the CDR3: TGCAGCGTAACTACTAGCGGGGGGGCGGCAGATACGCAGTATTTT.

The chain links TRBV13 to TRBJ2-6; D perhaps matches TRBD1 (6 bases). Germline V gives CDR1 PRHDT, CDR2 FYEKMQ (reference sequence). CDR3 size: 17 residues. Trimming removed 6 bases from V and 0 bases from J, with 15 bases in between. CDR3 DNA: TGTGCCAGCAGTCACGAGGGGGTTAGCTCTGGGGCCAACGTCCTGACTTTC. This encodes CASSHEGVSSGANVLTF.

The V gene is TRBV12-5, the J gene TRBJ2-1, with 8 positions matching TRBD1. J lost 4 bases, V lost 7 bases, and 6 bases had no gene match. Germline values: CDR1 LGHNT, CDR2 FRNRAP. The CDR3 is 14 amino acids. The CDR3 nucleotides are TGTGCTAGTGTCCCGGGACAGGCTTACAATGAGCAGTTCTTC. Protein product: CASVPGQAYNEQFF. Drawing the rest from reference TRBV12-5 and TRBJ2-1, the complete variable domain is DARVTQTPRHKVTEMGQEVTMRCQPILGHNTVFWYRQTMMQGLELLAYFRNRAPLDDSGMPKDRFSAEMPDATLATLKIQPSEPRDSAVYFCASVPGQAYNEQFFGPGTRLTVL.

This clone has a handful of counts. The chain couples TRBV11-2 to TRBJ2-6; D not certain. Trimming shortened V by 5 bases and J by 5 bases, and 19 bases separated the two germline ends. Germline loops: CDR1 SGHAT, CDR2 FQNNGV. The CDR3 spans 17 residues. The CDR3 DNA is TGTGCCAGCAGCGTCTGCTCGCAACAAAGTCGGGCCAACGTCCTGACTTTC. Its protein product is CASSVCSQQSRANVLTF.

The chain uses TRBV5-1 and TRBJ1-1; D possibly corresponds to TRBD1 (6 bases). This CDR3 has 14 amino acids. Germline CDR1 SGHRS, CDR2 YFSETQ. Trimming removed 4 bases at V and 5 bases at J, with 15 bases between. The CDR3: CASSPTGRRTEAFF. The CDR3 DNA follows: TGCGCCAGCAGCCCAACAGGGAGGCGTACTGAAGCTTTCTTT.

This clone occurred a few times. The chain joins TRBV18 to TRBJ1-5; D remains ambiguous. This CDR3 is built from 13 residues. V was clipped by 6 bases and J by 6 bases, with 12 bases between them. The V gene's germline CDR1 is KGHSH and CDR2 LQKENI. CDR3 coding DNA: TGTGCCAGCTCCCCGGACGAGGGTCAGCCCCAGCATTTT. Encoded protein: CASSPDEGQPQHF. Full variable domain (missing parts from reference TRBV18 and TRBJ1-5): NAGVMQNPRHLVRRRGQEARLRCSPMKGHSHVYWYRQLPEEGLKFMVYLQKENIIDESGMPKERFSAEFPKEGPSILRIQQVVRGDSAAYFCASSPDEGQPQHFGDGTRLSIL.

The V and J genes are TRBV4-2 and TRBJ2-1; 9 positions match TRBD2. CDR3 length equals 16 residues. The J segment lost 4 bases and the V segment lost 3 bases, leaving 7 bases of the junction unmatched. Germline values: CDR1 LGHNA, CDR2 YNFKEQ. CDR3: CASSQASGVTYNEQFF. The DNA for the CDR3 is TGTGCCAGCAGCCAGGCTAGCGGGGTAACTTACAATGAGCAGTTCTTC.

J is TRBJ2-2 and V is TRBV19; D unresolved. CDR1 is LNHDA, CDR2 SQIVND, per germline (reference sequence). V was shortened by 7 bases and J by 1 base, with 7 bases between the two germline ends. The CDR3 consists of 13 residues. The CDR3 coding sequence is TGTGCCAGTACCGAACAGAACACCGGGGAGCTGTTTTTT. Translation gives CASTEQNTGELFF. Combining the CDR3 with reference TRBV19 and TRBJ2-2 gives the whole variable domain DGGITQSPKYLFRKEGQNVTLSCEQNLNHDAMYWYRQDPGQGLRLIYYSQIVNDFQKGDIAEGYSVSREKKESFPLTVTSAQKNPTAFYLCASTEQNTGELFFGEGSRLTVL.

The chain has TRBV18 and TRBJ2-3; 12 bases map to TRBD1. Germline V lookup: CDR1 KGHSH, CDR2 LQKENI. This CDR3 spans 15 amino acids. V lost 5 bases and J lost 4; bases outside the gene matches: 4. The CDR3 DNA follows: TGTGCCAGCTCAGGGGACAGGGGGCTTGCAGATACGCAGTATTTT. Protein: CASSGDRGLADTQYF.

J is TRBJ2-3 and V is TRBV30; TRBD2 might be the D (5 bases). There are 16 residues in the CDR3. V was trimmed by 8 bases and J by 4 bases, leaving 25 bases between them. The germline CDR1 and CDR2 sequences are GTSNPN and SVGIG (reference sequence). The chain's CDR3 is CATTSGALASSDTQYF. CDR3 nucleotides: TGTGCCACGACAAGCGGCGCTTTAGCTAGTTCAGATACGCAGTATTTT.

V usage is TRBV7-6 and J usage is TRBJ2-7, with TRBD1 as a possible D gene (6 bases). The length of the CDR3 is 16 residues. V was cut by 5 bases and J by 0 bases, with 17 bases left in between. Germline CDR1 SGHVS, CDR2 FNYEAQ. CDR3 coding DNA: TGTGCCAGCAGCCCAACCGGGACAACATACTCCTACGAGCAGTACTTC. Its protein product is CASSPTGTTYSYEQYF.

V usage is TRBV6-1 and J usage is TRBJ2-1; D is perhaps TRBD1 or TRBD2 (5 bases each). V was shortened by 1 base and J by 6 bases, with 10 bases between the two germline ends. The CDR3 covers 14 residues. Germline V CDR1 and CDR2: MNHNS, SASEGT. The CDR3 nucleotides are TGTGCCAGCAGTGAAGGGGGTGGGACCAATGAGCAGTTCTTC. As protein: CASSEGGGTNEQFF.

This CDR3 reads CASSEDRAPYGYTF. Written as DNA, the CDR3 is TGTGCCAGCAGTGAAGACAGGGCTCCCTATGGCTACACCTTC. V gene TRBV6-5 combines with J gene TRBJ1-2, with 7 nucleotides matching TRBD1. V was clipped by 5 bases and J by 4 bases; unmatched bases: 7. Germline CDR1 and CDR2: MNHEY and SVGAGI. The CDR3 contains 14 residues.

The V call is TRBV25-1, the J call TRBJ2-5; D gene unclear. Germline V gives CDR1 MGHDK, CDR2 SYGVNS. The CDR3 is made up of 14 amino acids. V was shortened by 6 bases and J by 5 bases, with 16 bases between the two germline ends. The CDR3 DNA follows: TGTGCCAGCAGGGCCCCTGGGTTGGGGGAGACCCAGTACTTC. This translates into CASRAPGLGETQYF.

The rearrangement uses TRBV19 and TRBJ2-3; 10 positions match TRBD2. The CDR3 runs 16 residues. After removal of 6 bases from V and 2 bases from J, the junction contained 8 bases not matched to a gene. Per the germline V gene, CDR1 is LNHDA and CDR2 is SQIVND (reference sequence). The CDR3 is CASSPGTSGATDTQYF. The CDR3 region has the DNA TGTGCCAGTAGCCCCGGCACTAGCGGGGCCACAGATACGCAGTATTTT.

This chain links TRBV10-2 with TRBJ2-1, with D possibly TRBD1 on 6 matching bases. V gave up 7 bases and J gave up 7 bases, with 23 bases separating them. Germline values: CDR1 WSHSY, CDR2 SAAADI. The CDR3 has 16 amino acids. The CDR3 sequence: CASTFSRGGVGNEQFF. The CDR3 bases are TGCGCCAGCACCTTCTCCAGGGGTGGCGTTGGAAATGAGCAGTTCTTC.

The chain joins TRBV6-6 to TRBJ1-5; TRBD1 aligns across 7 bases. V lost 6 bases, J lost 3 bases, and 2 bases stayed unmatched. CDR1 is MNHNY, CDR2 SVGAGI, per germline (reference sequence). The CDR3 contains 13 residues. CDR3 DNA sequence: TGTGCCAGCAGCGACAGGGTCAATCAGCCCCAGCATTTT. Protein product: CASSDRVNQPQHF.

The chain links TRBV7-9 to TRBJ2-1, with 8 bases that match TRBD1. V lost 5 bases, J lost 0 bases, and 6 bases stayed unmatched. CDR3 length equals 16 residues. Germline lookup yields CDR1 SEHNR and CDR2 FQNEAQ (reference sequence). The chain's CDR3 is CASSTWTGSSYNEQFF. CDR3 DNA sequence: TGTGCCAGCAGCACCTGGACAGGGAGCTCCTACAATGAGCAGTTCTTC.